These 28 T cell receptor beta chains were sequenced from one sample in a study of T cells in Graves' hyperthyroidism and ophthalmopathy. Amplification targeted TCR beta CDR3 regions from RNA transcripts. Using the HTBI primer set, a first-round RT-PCR was run on the TCR CDR3. TCRdb processed the multiplex PCR reads anew with MiXCR; each CDR3 protein has one entry. The sample consists of about half a million distinct CDR3 sequences, roughly 16% of them appearing once. Sequencing was carried out using blood. The origin of the receptors is a woman aged 25 to 39 with Graves' ophthalmopathy.

Turning to this clonotype: A read error may explain this, as a much larger clone is one base away. The chain joins TRBV28 to TRBJ2-1; 7 bases agree with TRBD2. CDR3 length: 15 amino acids. V lost 4 bases and J lost 0; bases outside the gene matches: 3. CDR1 and CDR2 from the germline V gene are MDHEN and SYDVKM. CDR3 bases: TGTGCCAGCAGTTGCAGGGAGGGCTCCTACAATGAGCAGTTCTTC. It is translated as CASSCREGSYNEQFF.

This clonotype was counted many times. The chain carries TRBV5-1 and TRBJ1-2; no reliable D call. Germline V lookup: CDR1 SGHRS, CDR2 YFSETQ. CDR3 length equals 14 residues. The V end lost 0 bases, the J end lost 4 bases, and 10 bases lay between the germline ends. DNA of the CDR3: TGCGCCAGCAGCTTGGACAGAAGATCCTATGGCTACACCTTC. Protein product: CASSLDRRSYGYTF.

This clonotype was seen at least ten times. The V gene is TRBV7-6, the J gene TRBJ2-1; D uncertain. This CDR3 has 13 amino acids. Trimming cost V 5 bases and J 5 bases, with 10 bases left between them. The germline gives CDR1 SGHVS, CDR2 FNYEAQ. The CDR3 DNA reads as TGTGCCAGCAGCCGTGGGCGGAACAATGAGCAGTTCTTC. It codes for CASSRGRNNEQFF.

Ten or more counts support this clonotype. V gene TRBV20-1 combines with J gene TRBJ1-1, with a tentative D call TRBD1 (5 bases). CDR1 and CDR2 (germline): DFQATT, SNEGSKA (reference sequence). This CDR3 is 11 amino acids long. The V and J ends lost 5 bases and 7 bases respectively, with 11 bases between them. CDR3 coding DNA: TGCAGTGCTGGGCAGGGTGGTGAAGCTTTCTTT. It codes for CSAGQGGEAFF.

V is TRBV27 and J is TRBJ2-1, with a weak D call TRBD1 (5 bases). The CDR3 runs 16 residues. The germline V and J ends were trimmed by 5 bases and 0 bases, with 14 bases remaining between them. Germline CDR1 is MNHEY and CDR2 is SMNVEV (reference sequence). CDR3: CASSDLAGPSYNEQFF. The CDR3 nucleotides read TGTGCCAGCAGTGATTTGGCAGGGCCCTCCTACAATGAGCAGTTCTTC.

CDR3 region: CASSFRGGSAGEQYF. The CDR3 DNA reads TGTGCCAGCAGTTTCAGGGGCGGGAGTGCGGGAGAGCAGTACTTC. The V call is TRBV12-3 or TRBV12-4, the J call TRBJ2-7; possible D gene TRBD2, 7 bases. CDR3 size: 15 residues. Deletions cut 3 bases from V and 7 bases from J, with 19 bases between.

This clonotype has a count of ten or more. The chain employs TRBV30 and TRBJ2-5; TRBD2 agrees at 11 bases. The V gene end was trimmed by 1 base and the J gene end by 5 bases; junction bases not matched to a gene: 15. The CDR3 has 18 residues. Looked up from germline, CDR1 is GTSNPN and CDR2 is SVGIG (reference sequence). The chain's CDR3 is CAWSGAHIAGGPEETQYF. As DNA, the CDR3 is TGTGCCTGGAGTGGAGCCCACATAGCGGGAGGGCCGGAGGAGACCCAGTACTTC.

This clonotype was observed at least ten times. This chain uses TRBV20-1 with TRBJ1-2; no reliable D call. The CDR3 has 12 amino acids. The germline V gene encodes CDR1 DFQATT and CDR2 SNEGSKA (reference sequence). Trimming removed 3 bases at V and 4 bases at J, with 9 bases between. The CDR3 here is CSASYPGYGYTF. For the CDR3, the DNA is TGCAGTGCTAGTTATCCGGGCTATGGCTACACCTTC.

Ten or more counts support this clonotype. The rearrangement joins TRBV20-1 to TRBJ2-1; 7 bases fit TRBD2. Germline V CDR1 and CDR2: DFQATT, SNEGSKA (reference sequence). This CDR3 comprises 18 residues. V lost 2 bases and J lost 5; bases outside the gene matches: 18. The CDR3 sequence is CSARRRGAGTKSNNEQFF. The DNA of the CDR3 is TGCAGTGCTAGAAGGCGTGGGGCCGGGACTAAATCCAACAATGAGCAGTTCTTC.

The chain recombines TRBV6-2 or TRBV6-3 with TRBJ2-1; 8 nucleotides align to TRBD2. The CDR3 is 17 residues long. The germline CDR1 and CDR2 sequences are MNHEY and SVGEGT. V dropped 0 bases and J dropped 4; count of bases not matched to a gene: 8. CDR3 bases: TGTGCCAGCAGTTACTCGAATCCGGGGGGGTTTTACAATGAGCAGTTCTTC. This gives the protein CASSYSNPGGFYNEQFF.

This clonotype was found a few times. The chain couples TRBV15 to TRBJ2-5; D is tentatively TRBD1 or TRBD2 (5 bases each). The V gene's germline CDR1 is LNHNV and CDR2 YYDKDF (reference sequence). The ends were cut back, 0 bases at V and 4 bases at J, with 9 bases in the middle. This CDR3 has 14 amino acids. CDR3 sequence reads: CATSRDGGAETQYF. The CDR3 DNA follows: TGTGCCACCAGCAGAGATGGGGGAGCAGAGACCCAGTACTTC.

A note on this clonotype: A read error may explain this, as a much larger clone is one base away. This chain joins TRBV2 and TRBJ2-2; D might be TRBD2 (5 bases). Germline CDR1 SNHLY, CDR2 FYNNEI. This CDR3 is built from 15 residues. CDR3 residues: CASSAMDFGTGELLF. As DNA, the CDR3 is TGTGCCAGCAGTGCTATGGACTTCGGCACCGGGGAGCTGCTTTTT. The whole variable domain, remainder taken from reference TRBV2 and TRBJ2-2, is EPEVTQTPSHQVTQMGQEVILRCVPISNHLYFYWYRQILGQKVEFLVSFYNNEISEKSEIFDDQFSVERPDGSNFTLKIRSTKLEDSAMYFCASSAMDFGTGELLFGEGSRLTVL.

This clonotype has a handful of counts. The chain combines TRBV28 with TRBJ2-2; perhaps TRBD1 as D (5 bases). Looked up from germline, CDR1 is MDHEN and CDR2 is SYDVKM. V lost 3 bases to trimming and J lost 3 bases, with 8 bases between them. The CDR3 is 14 residues long. The CDR3 DNA sequence: TGTGCCAGCAGTTTTGACAGTTACACCGGGGAGCTGTTTTTT. Translated, it gives CASSFDSYTGELFF.

Details on this clonotype: This clone may be a read error of a much larger clone one base away. The chain couples TRBV28 to TRBJ2-5; a weak D match, TRBD2 (5 bases). Per the germline V gene, CDR1 is MDHEN and CDR2 is SYDVKM. The CDR3 is 11 amino acids. CDR3: CTSSLPGSQYF. CDR3 nucleotides: TGTACCAGCAGCCTTCCGGGGTCCCAGTACTTC. The full variable domain, completed using reference TRBV28 and TRBJ2-5, is DVKVTQSSRYLVKRTGEKVFLECVQDMDHENMFWYRQDPGLGLRLIYFSYDVKMKEKGDIPEGYSVSREKKERFSLILESASTNQTSMYLCTSSLPGSQYFGPGTRLLVL.

At least ten counts were recorded for this clonotype. The chain is built from TRBV30 and TRBJ2-5; 7 positions match TRBD1. V dropped 5 bases and J dropped 1; count of bases not matched to a gene: 7. Looked up from germline, CDR1 is GTSNPN and CDR2 is SVGIG (reference sequence). The CDR3 contains 14 residues. The CDR3 nucleotides are TGTGCCTGGCGCCCGAGGGGGCTCCAAGAGACCCAGTACTTC. It encodes CAWRPRGLQETQYF.

This clonotype was recorded a few times. V gene TRBV7-6 combines with J gene TRBJ1-1; weak D call: TRBD1 (5 bases). The CDR3 sequence is 15 residues long. Germline values: CDR1 SGHVS, CDR2 FNYEAQ. V was shortened by 2 bases and J by 0 bases, with 10 bases between the two germline ends. CDR3 protein: CASSLIGAVNTEAFF. CDR3 nucleotide sequence: TGTGCCAGCAGCTTAATCGGGGCGGTGAACACTGAAGCTTTCTTT.

The chain links TRBV6-1 to TRBJ2-1, with TRBD1 identical over 7 bases. J gave up 2 bases and V 5 bases, and 3 bases lay outside the gene matches. CDR3 length: 14 residues. Germline V lookup: CDR1 MNHNS, CDR2 SASEGT. The CDR3 nucleotides are TGTGCCAGCAGTAGACAGGGCCCCTACAATGAGCAGTTCTTC. Residues: CASSRQGPYNEQFF.

Concerning this clonotype itself: A much larger clone differs from this one at a single base, so this may be a read error. The chain employs TRBV28 and TRBJ2-7; 12 bases align to TRBD2. The ends lost 1 base at V and 3 bases at J; junction bases unmatched: 4. Germline CDR1 reads MDHEN; CDR2 reads SYDVKM. The CDR3 has 16 residues. The CDR3 coding sequence is TGTGCCAGCAGTTTATATACTAGCGGGAGGAGCTACGAGCAGTACTTC. It codes for CASSLYTSGRSYEQYF.

This clonotype showed up many times. V and J are TRBV2 and TRBJ1-1; D is unclear. The germline V gene encodes CDR1 SNHLY and CDR2 FYNNEI. The germline V and J ends were trimmed by 6 bases and 5 bases, with 10 bases remaining between them. CDR3 length: 12 residues. CDR3 sequence: CASRMVRTEAFF. The CDR3 DNA sequence: TGTGCCAGCAGAATGGTTAGGACTGAAGCTTTCTTT.

This clonotype has at least ten counts. This chain joins TRBV20-1 and TRBJ1-4, with D maybe TRBD1 (5 bases). This CDR3 is 14 amino acids long. V was clipped by 6 bases and J by 5 bases, with 16 bases between them. Germline V lookup: CDR1 DFQATT, CDR2 SNEGSKA (reference sequence). The CDR3 bases are TGCAGTGCACCGGACACCCGTTCAAATGAAAAACTGTTTTTT. Protein sequence: CSAPDTRSNEKLFF.

This clonotype was detected only a few times. This chain connects TRBV6-1 to TRBJ1-2; the match to TRBD1 covers 7 bases. V lost 6 bases to trimming and J lost 2 bases; unmatched junction nucleotides: 6. Germline loops: CDR1 MNHNS, CDR2 SASEGT. The CDR3 spans 14 residues. CDR3 loop: CASRLGQTNYGYTF. CDR3 DNA: TGTGCCAGCAGACTGGGACAGACCAACTATGGCTACACCTTC.

This chain uses TRBV7-2 with TRBJ1-2; D unresolved. This CDR3 has 12 amino acids. V lost 2 bases and J lost 8, with 9 bases in between. The germline V gene encodes CDR1 SGHTA and CDR2 FQGNSA. CDR3 bases: TGTGCCAGCAGCTTACGGTGGGGAGGCTACACCTTC. Translating it yields CASSLRWGGYTF.

This clonotype was detected a few times. V gene TRBV12-3 or TRBV12-4 combines with J gene TRBJ2-1; D might be TRBD2 (6 bases). With 4 bases removed from V and 6 bases from J, the gap between germline ends came to 16 bases. The CDR3 runs 15 residues. The CDR3: CASSSPYREINEQFF. CDR3 nucleotides: TGTGCCAGCAGTTCCCCTTATCGGGAGATCAATGAGCAGTTCTTC.

The V gene is TRBV5-1, the J gene TRBJ1-4, with D unclear. Trimming took off 0 bases at V and 8 bases at J, with 8 bases between the two ends. From germline, CDR1 is SGHRS and CDR2 YFSETQ. This CDR3 is 13 amino acids long. DNA of the CDR3: TGCGCCAGCAGCTTGGCGGAAGTCGAAAAACTGTTTTTT. It translates to CASSLAEVEKLFF.

This clonotype was found many times. The chain links TRBV28 to TRBJ1-3, with D possibly TRBD1 on 6 matching bases. The CDR3 has 14 amino acids. Deletions cut 5 bases from V and 4 bases from J, with 12 bases between. Germline V CDR1 and CDR2: MDHEN, SYDVKM. CDR3 loop: CASSERDIGNTIYF. The CDR3 coding sequence is TGTGCCAGCAGTGAGAGGGACATCGGAAACACCATATATTTT. The complete variable domain, with remaining parts taken from reference TRBV28 and TRBJ1-3, reads DVKVTQSSRYLVKRTGEKVFLECVQDMDHENMFWYRQDPGLGLRLIYFSYDVKMKEKGDIPEGYSVSREKKERFSLILESASTNQTSMYLCASSERDIGNTIYFGEGSWLTVV.

CDR3 in amino acids: CASSQDGVRTLGQPQHF. The CDR3 nucleotides read TGCGCCAGCAGCCAAGATGGTGTTCGGACACTGGGTCAGCCCCAGCATTTT. J is TRBJ1-5 and V is TRBV4-1, with TRBD1 as a possible D gene (5 bases). With 0 bases removed from V and 6 bases from J, the gap between germline ends came to 18 bases. CDR1 is MGHRA and CDR2 is YSYEKL in the germline V gene. This CDR3 contains 17 residues.

This clonotype was recorded only once. In DNA, the CDR3 is TGCGCCAGCAGCTTGGAGGGGCGGGATGAGGAGACCCAGTACTTC. Amino acid sequence: CASSLEGRDEETQYF. This chain joins TRBV5-1 and TRBJ2-5; tentative D call: TRBD2 (6 bases). V was trimmed by 0 bases and J by 5 bases, leaving 14 bases between them. CDR3 size: 15 residues. The germline CDR1 and CDR2 sequences are SGHRS and YFSETQ.

V and J are TRBV19 and TRBJ1-1; 7 nucleotides line up with TRBD1. The germline CDR1 and CDR2 sequences are LNHDA and SQIVND (reference sequence). This CDR3 region has 16 residues. J was trimmed by 1 base and V by 6 bases; bases with no gene match: 11. CDR3 sequence: CASSGTAGRGNTEAFF. DNA for the CDR3: TGTGCCAGTAGCGGGACAGCTGGGCGAGGGAACACTGAAGCTTTCTTT. Together with reference TRBV19 and TRBJ1-1, the CDR3 gives the full variable domain: DGGITQSPKYLFRKEGQNVTLSCEQNLNHDAMYWYRQDPGQGLRLIYYSQIVNDFQKGDIAEGYSVSREKKESFPLTVTSAQKNPTAFYLCASSGTAGRGNTEAFFGQGTRLTVV.